The rows below give T cell receptor beta chains drawn from one sample of a study of cytomegalovirus exposure and HLA in healthy donors. Measured with immunoSEQ multiplex PCR; TCRdb has only the in-frame clones, and not every one. This table has tens of thousands of clones, about 90% appearing once. The sequencing input was PBMCs. Every receptor here comes from a woman aged 18 to 35 in good health and CMV-seropositive. The CDR3 runs from the conserved cysteine through the conserved F or W. A D gene is named only where the DNA matches it firmly. Size values are once, few and many counts, or a class for expanded clones, and some rows have none.

j_gene,abundance,v_gene,d_gene,CDR3nt,CDR3aa
TRBJ2-3,-,TRBV6-1,TRBD2,TGTGCCAGCAGTGAAATAGCGGGAGGGGCAGATACGCAGTATTTT,CASSEIAGGADTQYF
TRBJ1-2,few,TRBV4-1,TRBD1,TGCGCCAGCAGCCCACTCTCCGGGACAGGGGATGGATATGGCTACACCTTC,CASSPLSGTGDGYGYTF
TRBJ1-2,-,TRBV9,TRBD1,TGTGCCAGCAGCGGAGGGACAGGGAATGGCTACACCTTC,CASSGGTGNGYTF
TRBJ2-7,-,TRBV10-3,-,TGTGCCATCAGTGAGAGACTAGCCTACGAGCAGTACTTC,CAISERLAYEQYF
TRBJ2-5,-,TRBV28,TRBD1,TGTGCCAGCAGTTTCTCCGGCTACAGGGGAGAGACCCAGTACTTC,CASSFSGYRGETQYF
TRBJ2-2,-,TRBV4-2,TRBD1,TGTGCCAGCAGCCAAGAGGGACAGGGAAACACCGGGGAGCTGTTTTTT,CASSQEGQGNTGELFF
TRBJ2-2,-,TRBV9,-,TGTGCCAGCAGCGTAGCCCCAACCGGGGAGCTGTTTTTT,CASSVAPTGELFF
TRBJ1-4,-,TRBV28,-,TGTGCCAGCACCGGGGATCGGACTTCAACTAATGAAAAACTGTTTTTT,CASTGDRTSTNEKLFF
TRBJ2-1,-,TRBV6-1,TRBD2,TGTGCCAGCAGTGAAGTTAGCGGGGGGAGCTCCTACAATGAGCAGTTCTTC,CASSEVSGGSSYNEQFF
TRBJ2-6,-,TRBV4-2,-,TGTGCCAGCAGCCAAGTAATAGCTGGGGCCAACGTCCTGACTTTC,CASSQVIAGANVLTF
TRBJ1-1,-,TRBV7-9,-,TGTGCCAGCAGCCCCCACGTTGGGGGCCCGGTAGAAGCTTTCTTT,CASSPHVGGPVEAFF
TRBJ2-1,-,TRBV27,TRBD2,TGTGCCAGCAGTCCGAGGGTAGCGGGAGGGCCAGGAAATGAGCAGTTCTTC,CASSPRVAGGPGNEQFF
TRBJ1-6,-,TRBV6-5,-,TGTGCCAGCAACAACGGAGGACCCCTCCACTTT,CASNNGGPLHF
TRBJ2-5,-,TRBV27,TRBD2,TGTGCCAGCAGCCGATTCGGGACTAGTGGGGAAGAGACCCAGTACTTC,CASSRFGTSGEETQYF
TRBJ2-2,-,TRBV28,TRBD1,TGTGCCAGCAGTTTGACAGGGCCAACCGGGGAGCTGTTTTTT,CASSLTGPTGELFF
TRBJ2-7,-,TRBV18,TRBD1,TGTGCCAGCTCACCACCGGGACAGGGGGCTTACGAGCAGTACTTC,CASSPPGQGAYEQYF
TRBJ2-7,once,TRBV29-1,-,TGCAGCGTTGAGGAGAGAAACGAGCAGTACTTC,CSVEERNEQYF
TRBJ2-1,once,TRBV11-2,TRBD2,TGTGCCAGCAGCTTAGTGTCGGCGGGAGGGCTAGGTGAGCAGTTCTTC,CASSLVSAGGLGEQFF
TRBJ2-2,-,TRBV10-3,TRBD2,TGTGCCATCAGTGCTAGACTAGCGGGGGCGAACACCGGGGAGCTGTTTTTT,CAISARLAGANTGELFF
TRBJ2-2,-,TRBV6-4,-,TGTGCCAGCACACGAGACGGGGGGCGCGACACCGGGGAGCTGTTTTTT,CASTRDGGRDTGELFF
TRBJ1-1,-,TRBV5-1,TRBD1,TGCGCCAGCAGCTCGCCGGGACAGGGAAGACCCCCTATGAACACTGAAGCTTTCTTT,CASSSPGQGRPPMNTEAFF
TRBJ1-1,once,TRBV19,-,TGTGCCAGTAGTCTCTCCCTGGGGGGCACTGAAGCTTTCTTT,CASSLSLGGTEAFF
TRBJ2-1,-,TRBV5-1,TRBD1,TGCGCCAGCAGTCCGGGACAGGGACCCCCCTACAATGAGCAGTTCTTC,CASSPGQGPPYNEQFF
TRBJ2-1,-,TRBV7-2,-,TGTGCCAGCAGCTTAGCTGAGATCAAGCAGTTCTTC,CASSLAEIKQFF
TRBJ2-1,-,TRBV28,TRBD1,TGTGCCAGCAGCCTGTACGGACAGGGGGCCTCCTACAATGAGCAGTTCTTC,CASSLYGQGASYNEQFF